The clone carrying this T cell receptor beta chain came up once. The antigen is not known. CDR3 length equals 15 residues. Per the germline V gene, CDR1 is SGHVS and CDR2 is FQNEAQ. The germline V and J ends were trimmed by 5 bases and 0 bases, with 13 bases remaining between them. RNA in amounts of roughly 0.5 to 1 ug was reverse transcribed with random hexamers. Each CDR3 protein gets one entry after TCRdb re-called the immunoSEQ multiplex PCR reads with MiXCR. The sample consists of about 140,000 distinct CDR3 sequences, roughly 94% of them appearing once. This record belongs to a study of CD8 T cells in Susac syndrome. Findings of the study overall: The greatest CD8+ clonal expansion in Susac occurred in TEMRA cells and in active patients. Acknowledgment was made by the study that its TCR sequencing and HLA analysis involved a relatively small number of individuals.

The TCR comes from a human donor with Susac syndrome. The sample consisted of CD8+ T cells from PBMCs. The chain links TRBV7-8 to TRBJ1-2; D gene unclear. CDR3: CASSGDKGANYGYTF. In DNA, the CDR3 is TGTGCCAGCAGCGGTGACAAAGGAGCTAACTATGGCTACACCTTC.